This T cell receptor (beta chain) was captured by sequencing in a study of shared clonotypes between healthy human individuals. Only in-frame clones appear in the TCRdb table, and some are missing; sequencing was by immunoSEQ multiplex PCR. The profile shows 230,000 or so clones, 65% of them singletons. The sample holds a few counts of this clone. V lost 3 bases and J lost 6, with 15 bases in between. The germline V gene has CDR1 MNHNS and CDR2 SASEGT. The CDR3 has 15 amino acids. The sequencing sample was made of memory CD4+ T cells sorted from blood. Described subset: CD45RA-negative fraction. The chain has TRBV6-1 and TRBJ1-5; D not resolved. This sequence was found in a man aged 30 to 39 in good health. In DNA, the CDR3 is TGTGCCAGCAGTGAGGTTCTCAGCAACCGTCAGCCCCAGCATTTT. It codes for CASSEVLSNRQPQHF.